These 20 T cell receptor beta chains came from one sample sequenced in a study of PD-1 blockade in classical Hodgkin lymphoma. Each patient relapsed following autologous stem cell transplantation, and prior brentuximab vedotin exposure differed. Clones were read by immunoSEQ multiplex PCR, and TCRdb kept only the in-frame ones, dropping some. The table lists some 17,000 clones, 75% to 85% of them singletons. The sequencing used peripheral blood mononuclear cells (PBMCs), collected at baseline. Receptors originate from a human donor with classical Hodgkin lymphoma.

The chain recombines TRBV5-4 with TRBJ1-6, with 7 positions matching TRBD1. The V and J ends lost 4 bases and 1 base, in that order; junction bases with no gene match: 2. The CDR3 consists of 15 residues. Per the germline V gene, CDR1 is SGHNT and CDR2 is YYREEE (reference sequence). The DNA for the CDR3 is TGTGCCAGCAGCGCGACAGGGTCCTATAATTCACCCCTCCACTTT. Translated: CASSATGSYNSPLHF.

This chain uses TRBV5-5 with TRBJ2-1; D perhaps matches TRBD1 (6 bases). This CDR3 has 15 residues. Trimming took off 6 bases at V and 4 bases at J, with 17 bases between the two ends. Germline V CDR1 and CDR2: SGHKS, YYEKEE (reference sequence). The CDR3 coding sequence is TGTGCCAGCACCCAGACAGGTTCCTCGTACAATGAGCAGTTCTTC. Protein: CASTQTGSSYNEQFF. The full variable domain, with the rest looked up from reference TRBV5-5 and TRBJ2-1, is DAGVTQSPTHLIKTRGQQVTLRCSPISGHKSVSWYQQVLGQGPQFIFQYYEKEERGRGNFPDRFSARQFPNYSSELNVNALLLGDSALYLCASTQTGSSYNEQFFGPGTRLTVL.

V and J are TRBV7-8 and TRBJ2-3, with D perhaps matching TRBD1 or TRBD2 (5 bases each). Trimming left V 1 base short and J 3 bases short, with 11 bases between. Germline loops: CDR1 SGHVS, CDR2 FQNEAQ. The CDR3 has 15 residues. The CDR3 DNA reads as TGTGCCAGCAGCTTAGTGAGGGGACCGACAGATACGCAGTATTTT. Translated: CASSLVRGPTDTQYF.

The rearrangement joins TRBV6-5 to TRBJ1-6, with 7 bases identical to TRBD1. This CDR3 has 14 residues. Germline CDR1 reads MNHEY; CDR2 reads SVGAGI. The trim removed 7 bases at V and 10 bases at J, leaving 10 bases unmatched. The chain's CDR3 is CASTLTGLGSPLHF. The CDR3 region has the DNA TGTGCCAGCACCCTGACAGGGCTAGGGTCACCCCTCCACTTT.

The V and J genes are TRBV7-2 and TRBJ2-3; 11 bases are shared with TRBD2. Germline loops: CDR1 SGHTA, CDR2 FQGNSA. Trimming at V came to 4 bases and at J to 3 bases, leaving 6 bases not matched to a gene. This CDR3 comprises 16 residues. The CDR3 is CASSSLAGGPTDTQYF. The CDR3 DNA follows: TGTGCCAGCAGCTCGTTAGCGGGGGGGCCTACAGATACGCAGTATTTT.

The chain recombines TRBV27 with TRBJ2-7; 10 bases are shared with TRBD1. Germline V gives CDR1 MNHEY, CDR2 SMNVEV (reference sequence). The V segment lost 3 bases and the J segment 7 bases; nucleotides outside the gene matches: 9. CDR3 length equals 15 residues. The CDR3 DNA reads as TGTGCCAGCAGTTTCCCGGGACAGGGGAATCGGGAGCAGTACTTC. Translation gives CASSFPGQGNREQYF.

CDR3 bases: TGTGCCAGCAGTGGCGGGACCGAGAATTCACCCCTCCACTTT. As protein: CASSGGTENSPLHF. The rearrangement joins TRBV6-1 to TRBJ1-6, with D possibly being TRBD1 (5 bases). Germline CDR1 is MNHNS and CDR2 is SASEGT. V was cut by 4 bases and J by 7 bases, with 11 bases left in between. The CDR3 loop spans 14 amino acids.

In this sample, this clone turned up once. The chain combines TRBV5-1 with TRBJ2-1; 7 bases agree with TRBD1. Germline V gene sequence: CDR1 SGHRS, CDR2 YFSETQ. The junction had 10 bases not matched to a gene; V was cut back by 1 base and J by 3 bases. This CDR3 has 17 amino acids. The CDR3: CASSLPFTGDNYNEQFF. CDR3 coding DNA: TGCGCCAGCAGCTTGCCCTTCACAGGGGATAACTACAATGAGCAGTTCTTC.

This chain uses TRBV4-3 with TRBJ2-3; 10 bases fit TRBD2. V shed 6 bases, J shed 4 bases, and the junction held 10 bases outside the gene matches. Germline assignment: CDR1 LGHNA and CDR2 YSLEER. The CDR3 runs to 16 residues. The CDR3: CASSTESGRGADTQYF. For the CDR3, the DNA is TGCGCCAGCAGTACAGAAAGCGGGAGGGGCGCAGATACGCAGTATTTT.

This clone was seen more than once but under ten times. The chain uses TRBV6-1 and TRBJ1-2; 7 bases align to TRBD1. CDR1 and CDR2 from the germline V gene are MNHNS and SASEGT. V gave up 4 bases and J gave up 5 bases; unmatched junction bases: 7. CDR3 length: 14 amino acids. Here the CDR3 reads CASSVQGGQYGYTF. The CDR3 nucleotides are TGTGCCAGCAGTGTTCAGGGGGGGCAATATGGCTACACCTTC.

The chain joins TRBV27 to TRBJ1-2; weak D call: TRBD1 (6 bases). This CDR3 comprises 13 residues. V was cut by 10 bases and J by 0 bases, with 12 bases left in between. Germline CDR1 and CDR2: MNHEY and SMNVEV (reference sequence). The CDR3 protein is CATKGQTNYGYTF. The CDR3, as DNA: TGTGCCACCAAGGGACAAACTAACTATGGCTACACCTTC.

This chain joins TRBV6-5 and TRBJ1-2; 9 nucleotides line up with TRBD1. The CDR3 loop spans 14 amino acids. In germline, CDR1 is MNHEY, CDR2 SVGAGI. The trim removed 6 bases at V and 0 bases at J, leaving 2 bases unmatched. CDR3 coding DNA: TGTGCCAGCAGAGGACAGGGGACTAACTATGGCTACACCTTC. It yields the protein CASRGQGTNYGYTF.

The chain links TRBV2 to TRBJ2-5; 10 bases fit TRBD2. CDR1 and CDR2 (germline): SNHLY, FYNNEI. The CDR3 loop spans 15 amino acids. V trimming: 1 base; J trimming: 5 bases; junction bases outside the gene matches: 4. CDR3 amino acids: CASSEEAGGRETQYF. CDR3 nucleotide sequence: TGTGCCAGCAGTGAAGAAGCGGGAGGGAGGGAGACCCAGTACTTC.

The chain has TRBV9 and TRBJ2-3; weak D call: TRBD2 (5 bases). Deletions cut 4 bases from V and 5 bases from J, with 17 bases between. The germline V gene encodes CDR1 SGDLS and CDR2 YYNGEE. The CDR3 length is 15 residues. CDR3 sequence: CASSTRPDGIDTQYF. The CDR3 nucleotides are TGTGCCAGCAGCACCCGCCCCGACGGGATAGATACGCAGTATTTT.

The genes are TRBV4-1 and TRBJ2-2; a weak D match, TRBD1 (6 bases). Per the germline V gene, CDR1 is MGHRA and CDR2 is YSYEKL. Trimming took 7 bases from V and 3 from J, leaving 18 bases between them. CDR3 length equals 16 residues. In nucleotides, the CDR3 is TGCGCCAGCAAGGGGGATGGTTTTTTCGACACCGGGGAGCTGTTTTTT. Translation gives CASKGDGFFDTGELFF.

This clone was counted a single time. The chain uses TRBV29-1 and TRBJ2-7; a weak D match, TRBD1 (6 bases). This CDR3 is 16 amino acids long. Germline V gives CDR1 SQVTM, CDR2 ANQGSEA. V lost 7 bases to trimming and J lost 1 base, with 23 bases between them. CDR3 region: CSASGQQQGRSYEQYF. CDR3 DNA: TGCAGCGCATCTGGCCAACAACAGGGACGATCCTACGAGCAGTACTTC.

V is TRBV15 and J is TRBJ2-6; TRBD1 matches 7 bases. V shed 2 bases and J 0 bases; nucleotides not matched to a gene: 4. CDR3 length: 17 amino acids. The V gene's germline CDR1 is LNHNV and CDR2 YYDKDF (reference sequence). The CDR3 loop reads CATSRLGTVSGANVLTF. The CDR3 DNA is TGTGCCACCAGCAGACTCGGGACAGTCTCTGGGGCCAACGTCCTGACTTTC.

The J gene is TRBJ2-3, the V gene TRBV28; D gene unclear. CDR1 MDHEN and CDR2 SYDVKM come from the germline V gene. The CDR3 runs to 15 residues. V lost 6 bases and J 7 bases, leaving 20 bases between the germline ends. The CDR3 sequence is CASSDSAREAYTQYF. CDR3 DNA sequence: TGTGCCAGCAGCGACTCGGCCCGAGAGGCGTATACGCAGTATTTT. The variable domain in full, completed from reference TRBV28 and TRBJ2-3, reads DVKVTQSSRYLVKRTGEKVFLECVQDMDHENMFWYRQDPGLGLRLIYFSYDVKMKEKGDIPEGYSVSREKKERFSLILESASTNQTSMYLCASSDSAREAYTQYFGPGTRLTVL.

This sequence joins TRBV7-2 and TRBJ2-2; 10 bases are a match to TRBD1. CDR3 size: 14 residues. With V trimmed by 5 bases and J by 9 bases, 6 bases remained unmatched. CDR1 SGHTA and CDR2 FQGNSA come from the germline V gene. CDR3 nucleotides: TGTGCCAGCAGCCGGACAGGGGGGGCCAGGGAGCTGTTTTTT. This encodes CASSRTGGARELFF.

The chain has TRBV7-8 and TRBJ1-5; D remains ambiguous. CDR3 length equals 15 residues. Germline V gene data show CDR1 as SGHVS and CDR2 as FQNEAQ. Trimming left V 5 bases short and J 0 bases short, with 11 bases between. CDR3 in DNA: TGTGCCAGCAGCAATTACATAGATAGCAATCAGCCCCAGCATTTT. Translation gives CASSNYIDSNQPQHF.